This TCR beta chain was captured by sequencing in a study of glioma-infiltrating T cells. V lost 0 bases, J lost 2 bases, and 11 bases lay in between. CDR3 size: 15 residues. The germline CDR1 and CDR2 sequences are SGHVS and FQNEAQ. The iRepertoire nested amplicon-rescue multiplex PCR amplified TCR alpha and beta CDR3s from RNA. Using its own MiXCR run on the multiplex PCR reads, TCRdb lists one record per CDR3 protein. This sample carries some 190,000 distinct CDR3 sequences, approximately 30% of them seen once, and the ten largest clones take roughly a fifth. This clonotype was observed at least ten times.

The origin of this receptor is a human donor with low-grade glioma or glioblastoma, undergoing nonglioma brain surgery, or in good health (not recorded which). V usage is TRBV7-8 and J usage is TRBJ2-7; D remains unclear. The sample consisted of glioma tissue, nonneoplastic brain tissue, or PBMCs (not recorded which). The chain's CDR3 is CASSLARQSAYEQYF. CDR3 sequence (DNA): TGTGCCAGCAGCTTAGCTAGGCAGTCTGCCTACGAGCAGTACTTC.